This TCR beta chain is drawn from a study of neurological immune-mediated disorders. Findings and caveats of the study: Multiple sclerosis, the disease with the least TCR clonal expansion, fell below healthy controls, whereas HTLV-1-associated myelopathy showed the most.

This clonotype was counted only a few times. The antigen is undetermined. The CDR3 runs 18 residues. Trimming took 3 bases from V and 0 from J, leaving 18 bases between them. Germline V gene lookup returns CDR1 LNHNV and CDR2 YYDKDF (reference sequence). Time point reported: technical triplicate 3. The sorted libraries started from some 970,000 CD4+ or CD8+ T cells. By 5'RACE with 10-nucleotide random UMIs, the cDNA was made. Over 190 million TCR-beta sequences from 15-18 subjects came from every sequencing run. TCRdb re-derived calls from the 5' RACE reads in MiXCR, one entry per CDR3 protein. In the table there are fewer than 35,000 distinct CDR3 sequences, less than 20% of which are singletons.

Sequenced: CD4+ T cells from blood. The chain is built from TRBV15 and TRBJ1-3; D remains unclear. This receptor was identified in a female donor with HTLV-1-associated myelopathy (HAM/TSP). The CDR3 region has the DNA TGTGCCACCAGCAGTTATACAGTCGAAAGAATCTCTGGAAACACCATATATTTT. This codes for CATSSYTVERISGNTIYF.